This TCR beta chain appears in the sequencing data of a study of technical replicates of blood from a few donors. Some clones are missing from TCRdb's copy, which holds only in-frame ones; the method was immunoSEQ multiplex PCR. The sample holds approximately 80,000 clones, roughly 98% seen once. The CDR3 is 16 residues long. With 3 bases clipped from V and 3 bases from J, the junction kept 7 bases outside the gene matches. Germline assignment: CDR1 PRHDT and CDR2 FYEKMQ (reference sequence). The clonotype was recovered from a human donor in good health. V and J are TRBV13 and TRBJ2-7; 11 bases map to TRBD1. The sequencing sample was made of T cells isolated from PBMCs. The CDR3, as DNA: TGTGCCAGCAGCTTTTTCCGGGACAGGGGGGACTACGAGCAGTACTTC. It yields the protein CASSFFRDRGDYEQYF.